Shown below are 23 T cell receptor beta chains from a single sample sequenced in a study of control samples from healthy donors and cancer patients. Only in-frame clones appear in the TCRdb table, and some are missing; sequencing was by immunoSEQ multiplex PCR. The sample shows around 150,000 clones, about 94% of them seen only once. The sequencing sample was made of PBMCs. All receptors come from a man aged 60 to 69 with colorectal cancer.

The V call is TRBV19, the J call TRBJ1-4, with TRBD1 identical over 7 bases. V lost 6 bases, J lost 0 bases, and 4 bases stayed unmatched. The CDR3 has 15 amino acids. The germline CDR1 and CDR2 sequences are LNHDA and SQIVND (reference sequence). CDR3 in amino acids: CASRPGTATNEKLFF. CDR3 in DNA: TGTGCCAGTAGACCGGGGACAGCAACTAATGAAAAACTGTTTTTT. The complete variable domain, with remaining parts taken from reference TRBV19 and TRBJ1-4, reads DGGITQSPKYLFRKEGQNVTLSCEQNLNHDAMYWYRQDPGQGLRLIYYSQIVNDFQKGDIAEGYSVSREKKESFPLTVTSAQKNPTAFYLCASRPGTATNEKLFFGSGTQLSVL.

This clone was counted a single time. The chain combines TRBV18 with TRBJ2-7, with D tentatively TRBD2 (6 bases). The CDR3 is 16 residues long. Between the trimmed V and J ends, which lost 1 base and 3 bases, there was a span of 16 bases. Germline CDR1 and CDR2: KGHSH and LQKENI. For the CDR3, the DNA is TGTGCCAGCTCACCACAGGGAGGAAGGGCAGACTACGAGCAGTACTTC. The encoded protein is CASSPQGGRADYEQYF.

This clone was observed a single time. The CDR3 loop reads CASGSYNEQFF. CDR3 coding DNA: TGTGCCAGCGGCTCCTACAATGAGCAGTTCTTC. This chain connects TRBV7-2 to TRBJ2-1; D is uncertain. Germline V gene data show CDR1 as SGHTA and CDR2 as FQGNSA. V dropped 8 bases and J dropped 0 bases, with 2 bases sitting between them. This CDR3 comprises 11 residues.

This sequence joins TRBV12-3 or TRBV12-4 and TRBJ1-1; a possible D gene is TRBD1 (6 bases). The CDR3 is 13 amino acids. V gave up 7 bases and J gave up 5 bases, with 14 bases separating them. CDR3 amino acids: CASTPGGGTEAFF. CDR3 coding DNA: TGTGCCAGCACCCCTGGAGGGGGGACTGAAGCTTTCTTT.

The CDR3 bases are TGTGCCACCAGCAGAGATAGAGGAGGGGGGTACCCCTACGAGCAGTACTTC. It specifies CATSRDRGGGYPYEQYF. This chain connects TRBV15 to TRBJ2-7; D possibly matches TRBD1 or TRBD2 (6 bases each). Trimming left V 0 bases short and J 2 bases short, with 17 bases between. The CDR3 has 17 residues. The germline V gene has CDR1 LNHNV and CDR2 YYDKDF (reference sequence).

As regards this clone: A junction boundary mismatches the germline segment, possibly from a read error. The same CDR3 is also encoded by other DNA sequences in this sample. This chain links TRBV29-1 with TRBJ1-5; TRBD1 matches 10 bases. Per germline, CDR1 SQVTM and CDR2 ANQGSEA. This CDR3 has 14 amino acids. CDR3 sequence reads: CSVATGGTEQPQHF. CDR3 in DNA: TGTAGCGTCGCGACAGGGGGCACGGAACAGCCCCAGCATTTT.

The V gene is TRBV28, the J gene TRBJ2-7; 8 positions match TRBD2. The length of the CDR3 is 14 residues. V lost 4 bases, J lost 6 bases, and 8 bases stayed unmatched. Germline assignment: CDR1 MDHEN and CDR2 SYDVKM. The CDR3 sequence: CASSSLGGAFEQYF. The CDR3 region has the DNA TGTGCCAGCAGTTCTCTCGGGGGGGCCTTCGAGCAGTACTTC.

The CDR3 reads CASSQGTVTNYGYTF. The CDR3 nucleotides read TGTGCCAGCAGCCAAGGGACAGTTACTAACTATGGCTACACCTTC. This rearrangement joins TRBV3-1 (or the pseudogene TRBV3-2) to TRBJ1-2; tentatively, D is TRBD1 (6 bases). From germline, CDR1 is LGHDT and CDR2 YNNKEL (reference sequence). This CDR3 region has 15 residues. Trimming pared 1 base from V and 0 bases from J, leaving 9 bases between.

The count of this clone is one. CDR3 DNA: TGTGCAAGTCGCTTGACTAGCCATAGCACAGATACGCAGTATTTT. It encodes CASRLTSHSTDTQYF. The chain carries TRBV12-2 and TRBJ2-3; the DNA was not compared with TRBD2, the D call given in the table. TRBV12-2 is shown as a pseudogene. The CDR3 extends over 15 amino acids.

V usage is TRBV7-2 and J usage is TRBJ1-4, with no clear D. CDR1 is SGHTA, CDR2 FQGNSA, per germline. This CDR3 has 13 residues. Between the trimmed V and J ends, which lost 2 bases and 5 bases, there was a span of 6 bases. Here the CDR3 DNA reads TGTGCCAGCAGCTTAACAGAGAATGAAAAACTGTTTTTT. Its protein product is CASSLTENEKLFF.

The chain links TRBV28 to TRBJ1-2; TRBD1 is a possible D gene (6 bases). V lost 3 bases to trimming and J lost 12 bases, with 14 bases between them. CDR3 length: 12 residues. From germline, CDR1 is MDHEN and CDR2 SYDVKM. CDR3 sequence: CASSFRAGDDTF. For the CDR3, the DNA is TGTGCCAGCAGTTTCAGGGCAGGGGATGACACCTTC.

The chain couples TRBV6-2 or TRBV6-3 to TRBJ1-5; D is unresolved. The CDR3 spans 13 residues. From germline, CDR1 is MNHEY and CDR2 SVGEGT. V was clipped by 0 bases and J by 6 bases, with 6 bases between them. CDR3 loop: CASSYSSGQPQHF. CDR3 DNA: TGTGCCAGCAGTTACTCTTCCGGTCAGCCCCAGCATTTT.

The table lists this clone with a count of one. Within the sample, other DNA sequences also encode this same CDR3. This CDR3 is CASSPTGGSYNEQFF. The CDR3 DNA follows: TGTGCCAGCAGCCCGACGGGGGGCTCCTACAATGAGCAGTTCTTC. The chain combines TRBV3-1 (or the pseudogene TRBV3-2) with TRBJ2-1; 7 bases are a match to TRBD2. Germline V gene lookup returns CDR1 LGHDT and CDR2 YNNKEL (reference sequence). The CDR3 sequence is 15 residues long. V lost 4 bases to trimming and J lost 0 bases; unmatched junction nucleotides: 3.

This chain links TRBV24-1 with TRBJ2-7, with D perhaps assigned TRBD1 or TRBD2 (7 bases each). The CDR3 extends over 16 amino acids. Per the germline V gene, CDR1 is KGHDR and CDR2 is SFDVKD. V was clipped by 5 bases and J by 5 bases, with 21 bases between them. This CDR3 is CATSATDRPGGDEQYF. CDR3 sequence (DNA): TGTGCCACCAGTGCTACGGACAGGCCGGGAGGTGACGAGCAGTACTTC.

The gene calls are TRBV30 and TRBJ1-6, with TRBD1 matching over 7 bases. The CDR3 spans 14 residues. V shed 2 bases and J 8 bases; nucleotides not matched to a gene: 6. Germline assignment: CDR1 GTSNPN and CDR2 SVGIG (reference sequence). The CDR3 loop reads CAWSRGQEYSPLHF. CDR3 DNA sequence: TGTGCCTGGAGTAGGGGGCAGGAGTATTCACCCCTCCACTTT.

This chain connects TRBV5-1 to TRBJ2-7, with 12 bases fitting TRBD1. The CDR3 totals 14 residues. Trimming took 4 bases from V and 7 from J; bases not matched to a gene: 6. In germline, CDR1 is SGHRS, CDR2 YFSETQ. CDR3 residues: CASSPGTGGIEQYF. The CDR3 DNA reads TGCGCCAGCAGCCCCGGGACAGGGGGCATAGAGCAGTACTTC.

This chain joins TRBV18 and TRBJ1-1; D remains unclear. With 4 bases removed from V and 5 bases from J, the gap between germline ends came to 11 bases. Germline V gives CDR1 KGHSH, CDR2 LQKENI. CDR3 length equals 13 residues. The CDR3 bases are TGTGCCAGCTCACTCCTAACCAGTACTGAAGCTTTCTTT. It translates to CASSLLTSTEAFF.

CDR3 loop: CASSLRPGAGTEAFF. CDR3 coding DNA: TGTGCCAGCAGCTTACGGCCAGGGGCGGGTACTGAAGCTTTCTTT. The chain combines TRBV7-2 with TRBJ1-1; perhaps TRBD1 as D (6 bases). The CDR3 is made up of 15 amino acids. Germline CDR1 and CDR2: SGHTA and FQGNSA. V shed 2 bases and J shed 5 bases, with 15 bases lying between them.

This clone came up once. The chain combines TRBV4-3 with TRBJ2-7, with 10 nucleotides matching TRBD1. The ends lost 4 bases at V and 3 bases at J; junction bases unmatched: 3. Per the germline V gene, CDR1 is LGHNA and CDR2 is YSLEER. The CDR3 is 14 amino acids. In nucleotides, the CDR3 is TGCGCCAGCAGCCCCGGGACAGGGGACTACGAGCAGTACTTC. This codes for CASSPGTGDYEQYF.

The sample holds one count of this clone. The genes are TRBV4-2 and TRBJ2-3; D is possibly TRBD1 or TRBD2 (6 bases each). V was shortened by 6 bases and J by 2 bases, with 18 bases between the two germline ends. Germline V gives CDR1 LGHNA, CDR2 YNFKEQ. This CDR3 region has 16 residues. CDR3 amino acids: CASSQHVGGNTDTQYF. The CDR3, as DNA: TGTGCCAGCAGTCAGCATGTAGGGGGGAACACAGATACGCAGTATTTT.

This clone was observed once. The V and J genes are TRBV6-5 and TRBJ1-3; D unresolved. Trimming took off 8 bases at V and 3 bases at J, with 14 bases between the two ends. CDR1 is MNHEY and CDR2 is SVGAGI in the germline V gene. CDR3 size: 14 residues. The CDR3 is CASGMWLGGNTIYF. The DNA for the CDR3 is TGTGCCAGCGGAATGTGGTTAGGTGGAAACACCATATATTTT.

The chain recombines TRBV12-3 or TRBV12-4 with TRBJ2-3; D gene uncertain. V shed 1 base and J shed 1 base, with 3 bases lying between them. The CDR3 is 13 amino acids. This CDR3 reads CASSLGRTDTQYF. For the CDR3, the DNA is TGTGCCAGCAGTTTAGGCCGCACAGATACGCAGTATTTT.

This chain joins TRBV6-1 and TRBJ1-2; 9 bases fit TRBD1. Germline V gene sequence: CDR1 MNHNS, CDR2 SASEGT. The CDR3 totals 15 residues. V gave up 7 bases and J gave up 7 bases; unmatched junction bases: 13. The CDR3, as DNA: TGTGCCAGCAATCCTGGGGGGGGACAGGGTACTGGCTACACCTTC. Encoded protein: CASNPGGGQGTGYTF.